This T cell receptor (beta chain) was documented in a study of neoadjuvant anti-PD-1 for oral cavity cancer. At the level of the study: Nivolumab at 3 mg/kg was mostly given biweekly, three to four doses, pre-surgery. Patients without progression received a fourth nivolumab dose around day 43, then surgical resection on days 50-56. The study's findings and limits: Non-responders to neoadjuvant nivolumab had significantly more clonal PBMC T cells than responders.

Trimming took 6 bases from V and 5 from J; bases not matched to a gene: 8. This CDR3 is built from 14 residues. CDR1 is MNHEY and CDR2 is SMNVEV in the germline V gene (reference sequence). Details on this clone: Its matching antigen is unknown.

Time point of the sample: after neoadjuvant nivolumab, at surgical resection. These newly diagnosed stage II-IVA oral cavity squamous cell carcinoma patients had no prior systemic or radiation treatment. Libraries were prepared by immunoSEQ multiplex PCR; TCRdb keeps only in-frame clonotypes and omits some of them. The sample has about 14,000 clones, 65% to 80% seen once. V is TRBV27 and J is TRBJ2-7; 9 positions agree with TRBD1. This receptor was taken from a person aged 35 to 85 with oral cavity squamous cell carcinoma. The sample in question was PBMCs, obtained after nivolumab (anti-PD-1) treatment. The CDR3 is CASRSWDRVNEQYF. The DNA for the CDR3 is TGTGCCAGCAGATCATGGGACAGGGTTAACGAGCAGTACTTC.